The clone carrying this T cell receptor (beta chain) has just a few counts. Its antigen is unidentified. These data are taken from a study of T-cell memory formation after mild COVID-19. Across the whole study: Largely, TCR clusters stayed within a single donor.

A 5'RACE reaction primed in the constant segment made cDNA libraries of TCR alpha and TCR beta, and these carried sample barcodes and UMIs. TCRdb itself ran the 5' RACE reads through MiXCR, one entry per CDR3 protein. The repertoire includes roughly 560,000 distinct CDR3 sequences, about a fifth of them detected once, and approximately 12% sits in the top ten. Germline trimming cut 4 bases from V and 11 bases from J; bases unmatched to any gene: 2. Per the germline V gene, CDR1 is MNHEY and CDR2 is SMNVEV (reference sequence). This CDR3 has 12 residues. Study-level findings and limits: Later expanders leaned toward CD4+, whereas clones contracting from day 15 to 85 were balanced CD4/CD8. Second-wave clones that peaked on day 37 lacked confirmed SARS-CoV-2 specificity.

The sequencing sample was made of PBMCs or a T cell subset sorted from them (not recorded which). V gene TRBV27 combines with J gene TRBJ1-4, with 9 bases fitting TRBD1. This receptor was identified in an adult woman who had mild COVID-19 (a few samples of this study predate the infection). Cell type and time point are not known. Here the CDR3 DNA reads TGTGCCAGCAGTTCAGGGACAGGGAAACTGTTTTTT. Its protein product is CASSSGTGKLFF.